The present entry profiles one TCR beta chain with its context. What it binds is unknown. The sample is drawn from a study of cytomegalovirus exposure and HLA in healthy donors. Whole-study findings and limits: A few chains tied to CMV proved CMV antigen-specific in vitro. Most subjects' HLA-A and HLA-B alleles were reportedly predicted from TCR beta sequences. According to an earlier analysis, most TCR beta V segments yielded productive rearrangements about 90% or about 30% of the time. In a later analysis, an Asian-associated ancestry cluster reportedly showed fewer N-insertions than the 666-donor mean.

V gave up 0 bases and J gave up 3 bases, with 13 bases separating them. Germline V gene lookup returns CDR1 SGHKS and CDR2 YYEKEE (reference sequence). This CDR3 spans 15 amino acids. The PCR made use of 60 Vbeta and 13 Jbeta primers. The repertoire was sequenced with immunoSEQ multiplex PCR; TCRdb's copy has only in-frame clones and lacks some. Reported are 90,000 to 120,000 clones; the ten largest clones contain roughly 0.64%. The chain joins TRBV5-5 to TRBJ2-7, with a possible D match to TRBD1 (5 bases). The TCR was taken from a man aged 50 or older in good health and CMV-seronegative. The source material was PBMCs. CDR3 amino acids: CASSLDDDRNYEQYF. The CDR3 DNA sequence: TGTGCCAGCAGCTTGGATGATGACAGAAACTACGAGCAGTACTTC.